One sample yielded the 20 T cell receptor beta chains listed below, sequenced in a study of cytomegalovirus exposure and HLA in healthy donors. PCR involved 60 Vbeta and 13 Jbeta primers. TCRdb's copy holds only in-frame clones and misses some; the assay was immunoSEQ multiplex PCR. In the table there are about 90,000 clones, roughly 71% of which are singletons. The sample comprised PBMCs. The origin of the receptors is a woman younger than 30 in good health and CMV-seropositive.

The J gene is TRBJ1-4, the V gene TRBV6-1; weak D call: TRBD1 (6 bases). V shed 2 bases and J shed 7 bases, with 17 bases lying between them. The CDR3 is 16 residues long. The germline gives CDR1 MNHNS, CDR2 SASEGT. The CDR3 reads CASSESLTGRGEKLFF. The CDR3 DNA reads as TGTGCCAGCAGTGAATCCTTGACAGGCCGGGGTGAAAAACTGTTTTTT.

This clone was observed a single time. One end of the junction varies from germline; a read error may be responsible. V gene TRBV7-9 combines with J gene TRBJ1-2; 9 bases fit TRBD1. The CDR3 covers 16 residues. Germline V lookup: CDR1 SEHNR, CDR2 FQNEAQ (reference sequence). The DNA for the CDR3 is TGTTCCAGCAGCCGAATCCAGGACAGGGGCCTCTATGGCTACACCTTC. It codes for CSSSRIQDRGLYGYTF.

The genes are TRBV20-1 and TRBJ1-2, with D perhaps TRBD1 (6 bases). Per germline, CDR1 DFQATT and CDR2 SNEGSKA (reference sequence). V lost 5 bases and J 8 bases, leaving 9 bases between the germline ends. This CDR3 comprises 10 residues. CDR3 in DNA: TGCAGTGCTGGACAGCGGGGCTACACCTTC. This encodes CSAGQRGYTF.

This clone occurred a few times. The chain has TRBV6-1 and TRBJ2-5; no clear D gene. The germline CDR1 and CDR2 sequences are MNHNS and SASEGT. The length of the CDR3 is 10 residues. Trimming removed 5 bases from V and 6 bases from J, with 4 bases in between. In DNA form, the CDR3 reads TGTGCCAGCAGTCGTCAGACCCAGTACTTC. Translated, it gives CASSRQTQYF.

The chain recombines TRBV13 with TRBJ2-2, with D tentatively TRBD2 (6 bases). The V end lost 0 bases, the J end lost 7 bases, and 9 bases lay between the germline ends. The CDR3 runs to 14 residues. CDR1 is PRHDT and CDR2 is FYEKMQ in the germline V gene (reference sequence). CDR3 region: CASSLGRRGGELFF. CDR3 sequence (DNA): TGTGCCAGCAGCTTAGGCAGGAGGGGCGGGGAGCTGTTTTTT.

The chain joins TRBV6-6 to TRBJ2-1; 10 bases line up with TRBD2. Germline CDR1 and CDR2: MNHNY and SVGAGI (reference sequence). The CDR3 is 15 amino acids. J lost 6 bases, V lost 7 bases, and 9 bases had no gene match. Here the CDR3 DNA reads TGTGCCAGCACTCCCGCTAGCGGGAGTGTCAATGAGCAGTTCTTC. Translated, it gives CASTPASGSVNEQFF.

This clone was seen a single time. V and J are TRBV9 and TRBJ1-2, with 7 bases aligning to TRBD1. Trimming took 4 bases from V and 6 from J; bases not matched to a gene: 18. The germline V gene encodes CDR1 SGDLS and CDR2 YYNGEE. The CDR3 totals 17 residues. The chain's CDR3 is CASSPRGGGRSSNGYTF. Here the CDR3 DNA reads TGTGCCAGCAGCCCTCGAGGGGGCGGGCGTAGTTCCAATGGCTACACCTTC.

V usage is TRBV28 and J usage is TRBJ2-2, with D possibly being TRBD2 (7 bases). The CDR3 spans 14 residues. Germline CDR1 MDHEN, CDR2 SYDVKM. Between the trimmed V and J ends, which lost 3 bases and 5 bases, there was a span of 10 bases. CDR3 in DNA: TGTGCCAGCAGTTTGGGGGGGGCTACCGGGGAGCTGTTTTTT. Translation gives CASSLGGATGELFF.

The gene calls are TRBV7-9 and TRBJ2-7; weak D call: TRBD2 (7 bases). The CDR3 runs to 17 residues. V was cut by 3 bases and J by 0 bases, with 18 bases left in between. Germline values: CDR1 SEHNR, CDR2 FQNEAQ (reference sequence). Written as DNA, the CDR3 is TGTGCCAGCAGCTTGCGGGGGACATTGACAGCCTCCTACGAGCAGTACTTC. This encodes CASSLRGTLTASYEQYF.

V is TRBV9 and J is TRBJ2-7, with TRBD2 identical over 7 bases. Germline V gives CDR1 SGDLS, CDR2 YYNGEE. The CDR3 covers 14 residues. J was trimmed by 7 bases and V by 0 bases; bases with no gene match: 7. The CDR3: CASSVGGLLEEQYF. The CDR3 DNA sequence: TGTGCCAGCAGCGTAGGGGGACTACTCGAGGAGCAGTACTTC.

The rearrangement joins TRBV5-6 to TRBJ1-2, with TRBD1 matching over 8 bases. The V segment lost 6 bases and the J segment 4 bases; nucleotides outside the gene matches: 8. This CDR3 comprises 14 residues. The germline V gene has CDR1 SGHDT and CDR2 YYEEEE. CDR3 amino acids: CASILFTGGYGYTF. CDR3 bases: TGTGCCAGCATCCTCTTTACAGGGGGCTATGGCTACACCTTC.

J is TRBJ2-5 and V is TRBV27, with 7 bases identical to TRBD2. Germline V gene data show CDR1 as MNHEY and CDR2 as SMNVEV (reference sequence). This CDR3 is 12 amino acids long. J gave up 5 bases and V 5 bases, and 2 bases lay outside the gene matches. CDR3 sequence: CASSGAGETQYF. The CDR3 DNA reads as TGTGCCAGCAGTGGAGCGGGGGAGACCCAGTACTTC.

V gene TRBV7-2 combines with J gene TRBJ2-7; maybe TRBD2 (5 bases). There are 14 residues in the CDR3. Trimming cost V 5 bases and J 2 bases, with 13 bases left between them. Germline lookup yields CDR1 SGHTA and CDR2 FQGNSA. In nucleotides, the CDR3 is TGTGCCAGCAGCCCGGCGCGGGTTACCTACGAGCAGTACTTC. Protein: CASSPARVTYEQYF.

The genes are TRBV28 and TRBJ2-3; TRBD2 agrees at 8 bases. V lost 6 bases to trimming and J lost 4 bases; unmatched junction nucleotides: 12. Per germline, CDR1 MDHEN and CDR2 SYDVKM. The CDR3 has 16 amino acids. DNA for the CDR3: TGTGCCAGCAGAAAAATCAGACTAGCGAGGGCAGATACGCAGTATTTT. Its translation: CASRKIRLARADTQYF.

Notes on this clone: Sequence at one end of the junction differs from germline and may be a read error. The chain has TRBV6-5 and TRBJ2-7, with D tentatively TRBD1 (6 bases). The CDR3 loop spans 13 amino acids. Germline CDR1 MNHEY, CDR2 SVGAGI. The CDR3 coding sequence is TGTGCCGGCAGAGAAACAGGGTCCTACGAGCAGTACTTC. It codes for CAGRETGSYEQYF.

The chain has TRBV14 and TRBJ2-5; perhaps TRBD1 as D (6 bases). V lost 1 base, J lost 1 base, and 13 bases lay in between. The CDR3 covers 16 residues. Germline-derived CDR1 and CDR2 are SGHDN and FVKESK. This CDR3 is CASSQGLRGGQETQYF. The CDR3 DNA follows: TGTGCCAGCAGCCAAGGGTTACGAGGGGGCCAAGAGACCCAGTACTTC.

V gene TRBV29-1 combines with J gene TRBJ1-2; 9 positions match TRBD1. The CDR3 consists of 11 residues. Trimming at V came to 8 bases and at J to 6 bases, leaving 4 bases not matched to a gene. The V gene's germline CDR1 is SQVTM and CDR2 ANQGSEA. CDR3 residues: CSFGTGNGYTF. The CDR3 nucleotides read TGCAGCTTCGGGACAGGGAATGGCTACACCTTC.

The chain links TRBV18 to TRBJ1-5; 8 bases match TRBD1. The germline CDR1 and CDR2 sequences are KGHSH and LQKENI. The V and J ends lost 6 bases and 6 bases, in that order; junction bases with no gene match: 10. This CDR3 has 15 residues. Written as DNA, the CDR3 is TGTGCCAGCTCCCCAGACAGGGGAGTGGGTCAGCCCCAGCATTTT. Translation: CASSPDRGVGQPQHF.

The chain couples TRBV29-1 to TRBJ2-1, with 9 bases identical to TRBD2. Trimming took 2 bases from V and 0 from J; bases not matched to a gene: 20. Per the germline V gene, CDR1 is SQVTM and CDR2 is ANQGSEA. The CDR3 extends over 21 amino acids. The CDR3 region is CSVELGLAGEVPELSYNEQFF. The CDR3 DNA reads TGCAGCGTTGAATTGGGGTTAGCGGGGGAGGTGCCTGAACTCTCCTACAATGAGCAGTTCTTC.

The rearrangement uses TRBV7-9 and TRBJ2-2; D remains ambiguous. Germline V gene data show CDR1 as SEHNR and CDR2 as FQNEAQ (reference sequence). With 7 bases removed from V and 5 bases from J, the gap between germline ends came to 2 bases. CDR3 length equals 10 residues. Here the CDR3 reads CASTTGELFF. The CDR3 DNA reads as TGTGCCAGCACTACCGGGGAGCTGTTTTTT.